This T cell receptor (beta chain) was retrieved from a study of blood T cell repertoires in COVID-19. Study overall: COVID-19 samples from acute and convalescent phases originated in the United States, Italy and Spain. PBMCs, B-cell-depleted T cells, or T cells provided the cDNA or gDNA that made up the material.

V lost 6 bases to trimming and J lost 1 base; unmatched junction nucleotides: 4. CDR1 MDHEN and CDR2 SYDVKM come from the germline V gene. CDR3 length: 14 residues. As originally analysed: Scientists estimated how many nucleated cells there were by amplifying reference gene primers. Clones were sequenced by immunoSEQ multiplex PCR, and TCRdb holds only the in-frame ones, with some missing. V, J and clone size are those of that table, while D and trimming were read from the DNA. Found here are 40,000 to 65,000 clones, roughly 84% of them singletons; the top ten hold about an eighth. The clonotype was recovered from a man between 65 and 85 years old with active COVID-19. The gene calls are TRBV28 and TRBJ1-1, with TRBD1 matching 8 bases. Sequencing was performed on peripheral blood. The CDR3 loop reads CASRSGQGNTEAFF. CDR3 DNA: TGTGCCAGCAGATCCGGACAGGGGAACACTGAAGCTTTCTTT. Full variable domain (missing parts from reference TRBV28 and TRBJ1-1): DVKVTQSSRYLVKRTGEKVFLECVQDMDHENMFWYRQDPGLGLRLIYFSYDVKMKEKGDIPEGYSVSREKKERFSLILESASTNQTSMYLCASRSGQGNTEAFFGQGTRLTVV.